Each of the 15 T cell receptor beta chains below was sequenced from the same sample in a study of cytomegalovirus exposure and HLA in healthy donors. The PCR ran on 60 Vbeta and 13 Jbeta primers. Profiling relied on immunoSEQ multiplex PCR, and the TCRdb table lists in-frame clones only, not all of them. Of some 94,000 clones listed, around 73% are singletons. Input material: PBMCs. The receptor source for this set is a middle-aged man in good health and CMV-seronegative.

The CDR3 coding sequence is TGTGCCATCGGGGGACAGGGGGCATTGGGCTACACCTTC. Encoded protein: CAIGGQGALGYTF. The chain has TRBV10-3 and TRBJ1-2; 12 nucleotides align to TRBD1. CDR1 is ENHRY and CDR2 is SYGVKD in the germline V gene. V shed 8 bases and J 8 bases; nucleotides not matched to a gene: 6. The CDR3 contains 13 residues.

The CDR3 here is CASSLQGVGPDTQYF. The CDR3, as DNA: TGTGCCAGCAGCTTACAGGGGGTCGGGCCAGATACGCAGTATTTT. The gene calls are TRBV5-8 and TRBJ2-3; 8 positions agree with TRBD1. After removal of 2 bases from V and 4 bases from J, the junction contained 6 bases not matched to a gene. Germline loops: CDR1 SGHTS, CDR2 YDEGEE. CDR3 length: 15 amino acids.

V gene TRBV27 combines with J gene TRBJ1-1, with D maybe TRBD1 (5 bases). Germline CDR1 and CDR2: MNHEY and SMNVEV (reference sequence). The V gene lost 6 bases and the J gene lost 0 bases, with 11 bases spanning the gap. The CDR3 spans 14 residues. In nucleotides, the CDR3 is TGTGCCAGCAGACTACAGGCCCTGAACACTGAAGCTTTCTTT. Translation: CASRLQALNTEAFF.

This clone was counted a few times. The rearrangement links TRBV6-6 to TRBJ1-5, with 8 bases identical to TRBD1. Germline assignment: CDR1 MNHNY and CDR2 SVGAGI (reference sequence). Trimming removed 5 bases from V and 6 bases from J; junction bases left unmatched: 6. The CDR3 is 14 amino acids. CDR3 amino acids: CASSGQGLAQPQHF. The CDR3 region has the DNA TGTGCCAGCAGTGGACAGGGACTCGCTCAGCCCCAGCATTTT.

V gene TRBV29-1 combines with J gene TRBJ1-1; D is unclear. Germline CDR1 is SQVTM and CDR2 is ANQGSEA. The V end was cut by 6 bases, the J end by 3 bases, with 11 bases between. This CDR3 has 12 residues. CDR3 coding DNA: TGCAGCGTGACTAAACGGGACACTGAAGCTTTCTTT. The encoded protein is CSVTKRDTEAFF.

The chain combines TRBV18 with TRBJ2-2, with 8 nucleotides matching TRBD2. After removal of 3 bases from V and 0 bases from J, the junction contained 3 bases not matched to a gene. Germline-derived CDR1 and CDR2 are KGHSH and LQKENI. CDR3 length: 16 amino acids. DNA of the CDR3: TGTGCCAGCTCACCCCGACTAGCGCCGAACACCGGGGAGCTGTTTTTT. Translated: CASSPRLAPNTGELFF.

The chain is built from TRBV4-1 and TRBJ1-5; D not certain. This CDR3 contains 15 residues. V was trimmed by 4 bases and J by 0 bases, leaving 10 bases between them. Germline V gene sequence: CDR1 MGHRA, CDR2 YSYEKL. This CDR3 reads CASSPSLYSNQPQHF. CDR3 nucleotide sequence: TGCGCCAGCAGCCCGAGCCTGTATAGCAATCAGCCCCAGCATTTT.

Points on this clone: In the same sample, other DNA sequences code for this CDR3. V gene TRBV14 combines with J gene TRBJ2-7; D possibly corresponds to TRBD1 (5 bases). The CDR3 sequence is 15 residues long. Trimming pared 4 bases from V and 3 bases from J, leaving 16 bases between. Germline V gene sequence: CDR1 SGHDN, CDR2 FVKESK. Written as DNA, the CDR3 is TGTGCCAGCAGCCCAGTCTTAGGGGTGCTCTACGAGCAGTACTTC. Translation: CASSPVLGVLYEQYF. The full variable domain, with the rest looked up from reference TRBV14 and TRBJ2-7, is EAGVTQFPSHSVIEKGQTVTLRCDPISGHDNLYWYRRVMGKEIKFLLHFVKESKQDESGMPNNRFLAERTGGTYSTLKVQPAELEDSGVYFCASSPVLGVLYEQYFGPGTRLTVT.

This rearrangement joins TRBV5-6 to TRBJ2-2; TRBD2 might be the D (6 bases). Per the germline V gene, CDR1 is SGHDT and CDR2 is YYEEEE. The CDR3 has 15 residues. The V gene lost 4 bases and the J gene lost 1 base, with 11 bases spanning the gap. The CDR3 DNA reads as TGTGCCAGCAGCAAGATCGGGGGGAACACCGGGGAGCTGTTTTTT. Amino acids: CASSKIGGNTGELFF.

The V and J genes are TRBV6-4 and TRBJ1-4, with 8 bases lining up with TRBD1. Per the germline V gene, CDR1 is MRHNA and CDR2 is SNTAGT. The V and J ends lost 11 bases and 5 bases, in that order; junction bases with no gene match: 4. This CDR3 is built from 12 residues. CDR3 nucleotide sequence: TGTGCCCGACAGGGGAGGAATGAAAAACTGTTTTTT. Its translation: CARQGRNEKLFF.

Notes on this clone: The identical CDR3 is also encoded by other nucleotide sequences in the sample. V usage is TRBV6-5 and J usage is TRBJ2-7; 11 bases align to TRBD1. The CDR3 spans 15 residues. Germline CDR1 reads MNHEY; CDR2 reads SVGAGI. V was pared by 0 bases and J by 4 bases, with 2 bases of the junction left unmatched. CDR3 amino acids: CASSYSGQGVYEQYF. The CDR3 bases are TGTGCCAGCAGTTACTCGGGACAGGGGGTTTACGAGCAGTACTTC.

CDR3 protein: CSVGGRQETQYF. The CDR3 nucleotides read TGCAGCGTTGGTGGCCGACAAGAGACCCAGTACTTC. The V gene is TRBV29-1, the J gene TRBJ2-5; D unclear. The germline V gene has CDR1 SQVTM and CDR2 ANQGSEA. The CDR3 has 12 residues. V was cut by 4 bases and J by 2 bases, with 8 bases left in between.

This clone was observed a few times. V usage is TRBV7-9 and J usage is TRBJ2-5; 8 nucleotides align to TRBD2. The CDR3 is made up of 18 amino acids. V gave up 0 bases and J gave up 5 bases; unmatched junction bases: 14. Germline V CDR1 and CDR2: SEHNR, FQNEAQ (reference sequence). For the CDR3, the DNA is TGTGCCAGCAGCTTAGCGCTGGCTAGCGGGCTTCCGGGGGAGACCCAGTACTTC. Residues: CASSLALASGLPGETQYF.

The V and J genes are TRBV19 and TRBJ1-2; TRBD1 agrees at 9 bases. After removal of 5 bases from V and 2 bases from J, the junction contained 6 bases not matched to a gene. The CDR3 is 15 residues long. Germline V gives CDR1 LNHDA, CDR2 SQIVND (reference sequence). The CDR3 loop is CASSFTGQGNYGYTF. In DNA, the CDR3 is TGTGCCAGTAGTTTTACGGGACAGGGAAACTATGGCTACACCTTC.

The chain combines TRBV15 with TRBJ2-1; 10 nucleotides align to TRBD2. J gave up 9 bases and V 1 base, and 6 bases lay outside the gene matches. The CDR3 is made up of 15 amino acids. Germline V CDR1 and CDR2: LNHNV, YYDKDF (reference sequence). CDR3 nucleotide sequence: TGTGCCACCAGCAGAGTTCTAGCGGGAGTAGGTGAGCAGTTCTTC. It is translated as CATSRVLAGVGEQFF.